The 16 T cell receptor beta chains listed next were all sequenced from one sample in a study of T cells in Graves' hyperthyroidism and ophthalmopathy. RNA transcripts gave rise to amplified TCR beta CDR3 regions. Primed by the HTBI set, a first-round RT-PCR was run on the TCR CDR3. TCRdb ran MiXCR on the multiplex PCR reads and lists one entry per CDR3 protein. Among roughly 580,000 distinct CDR3 sequences, about 45% were seen once, and the ten largest hold 6.5% to 9%. The sample consisted of peripheral blood or thyroid tissue (not recorded which). The receptors stem from a woman in her late teens or twenties with Graves' hyperthyroidism.

V usage is TRBV12-3 or TRBV12-4 and J usage is TRBJ1-2, with D tentatively TRBD1 (6 bases). The CDR3 is made up of 14 amino acids. V lost 3 bases, J lost 4 bases, and 12 bases lay in between. This chain's CDR3 is CASSFQGRAYGYTF. The CDR3 DNA is TGTGCCAGCAGTTTTCAGGGGCGCGCCTATGGCTACACCTTC.

There are a few counts of this clonotype. The chain couples TRBV2 to TRBJ1-2; maybe TRBD1 (6 bases). The V gene's germline CDR1 is SNHLY and CDR2 FYNNEI. The V and J ends lost 3 bases and 1 base respectively, with 9 bases between them. This CDR3 is 14 amino acids long. The CDR3 bases are TGTGCCAGCAGTGACGACAGGTTTAACTATGGCTACACCTTC. It yields the protein CASSDDRFNYGYTF.

Many counts were recorded for this clonotype. This chain joins TRBV29-1 and TRBJ1-2; 8 nucleotides match TRBD1. V lost 7 bases and J lost 2; bases outside the gene matches: 3. The CDR3 consists of 12 residues. CDR1 SQVTM and CDR2 ANQGSEA come from the germline V gene. The CDR3 DNA reads as TGCAGCGCCTGGGACAGGAACTATGGCTACACCTTC. Translating it yields CSAWDRNYGYTF.

The chain combines TRBV29-1 with TRBJ1-2; 7 bases map to TRBD1. Germline lookup yields CDR1 SQVTM and CDR2 ANQGSEA. V was pared by 7 bases and J by 0 bases, with 2 bases of the junction left unmatched. The CDR3 sequence is 12 residues long. The CDR3 loop reads CSDRGANYGYTF. CDR3 DNA sequence: TGCAGCGACAGGGGAGCTAACTATGGCTACACCTTC.

CDR3 coding DNA: TGTGCCAGCAGTCCGCACCGATTCGCTAGCAATCAGCCCCAGCATTTT. Amino acids: CASSPHRFASNQPQHF. The V and J genes are TRBV11-1 and TRBJ1-5, with unresolved D. Between the trimmed V and J ends, which lost 6 bases and 0 bases, there was a span of 15 bases. Germline CDR1 reads SGHAT; CDR2 reads FQDESV (reference sequence). The CDR3 extends over 16 amino acids.

The gene calls are TRBV2 and TRBJ1-1; TRBD1 matches 8 bases. CDR3 length equals 15 residues. The trim removed 2 bases at V and 10 bases at J, leaving 12 bases unmatched. In germline, CDR1 is SNHLY, CDR2 FYNNEI. CDR3 sequence reads: CASSEQGQGAVRAFF. CDR3 bases: TGTGCCAGCAGTGAACAAGGGCAGGGGGCGGTCCGAGCTTTCTTT.

This clonotype is a singleton in its sample. V usage is TRBV7-2 and J usage is TRBJ2-7; 7 bases line up with TRBD1. CDR1 is SGHTA, CDR2 FQGNSA, per germline. The CDR3 runs 15 residues. With V trimmed by 1 base and J by 7 bases, 10 bases remained unmatched. In nucleotides, the CDR3 is TGTGCCAGCAGCTTAGACCGGGACAGTCTTACAGAGCAGTACTTC. It yields the protein CASSLDRDSLTEQYF.

This clonotype was seen many times. Here the CDR3 reads CASSSSRLNTEAFF. CDR3 DNA sequence: TGTGCCAGCAGTTCGTCCAGGTTGAACACTGAAGCTTTCTTT. The chain joins TRBV2 to TRBJ1-1; the D is unclear. Trimming removed 5 bases from V and 0 bases from J, with 10 bases in between. The CDR3 sequence is 14 residues long. Germline CDR1 SNHLY, CDR2 FYNNEI.

This clonotype was picked up a small number of times. CDR3 residues: CASSPGDEKLFF. CDR3 sequence (DNA): TGTGCCAGCAGCCCAGGGGATGAAAAACTGTTTTTT. The chain combines TRBV12-3 or TRBV12-4 with TRBJ1-4, with a possible D match to TRBD1 (6 bases). The germline V and J ends were trimmed by 6 bases and 6 bases, with 8 bases remaining between them. This CDR3 spans 12 amino acids.

The rearrangement links TRBV27 to TRBJ2-7; 7 positions agree with TRBD2. V lost 8 bases, J lost 1 base, and 5 bases stayed unmatched. Per the germline V gene, CDR1 is MNHEY and CDR2 is SMNVEV (reference sequence). The CDR3 is 13 amino acids. The CDR3 DNA reads TGTGCCAGCGGCGGGAGAGTTTCCTACGAGCAGTACTTC. Its translation is CASGGRVSYEQYF.

This clonotype was seen only a few times. The chain links TRBV11-1 to TRBJ2-3; D uncertain. The germline V and J ends were trimmed by 2 bases and 5 bases, with 17 bases remaining between them. This CDR3 comprises 16 residues. Germline lookup yields CDR1 SGHAT and CDR2 FQDESV (reference sequence). The CDR3 coding sequence is TGTGCCAGCAGCTTAAACGAAATAATAGCAGGAGATACGCAGTATTTT. This translates into CASSLNEIIAGDTQYF.

This sequence joins TRBV11-2 and TRBJ2-7; D possibly corresponds to TRBD2 (6 bases). Germline-derived CDR1 and CDR2 are SGHAT and FQNNGV. This CDR3 is 15 amino acids long. Trimming left V 0 bases short and J 1 base short, with 10 bases between. CDR3 protein: CASSLDGGWSYEQYF. As DNA, the CDR3 is TGTGCCAGCAGCTTAGATGGGGGGTGGTCCTACGAGCAGTACTTC.

This clonotype has a handful of counts. This chain joins TRBV12-3 or TRBV12-4 and TRBJ2-5, with D maybe TRBD2 (5 bases). V lost 3 bases and J lost 2, with 13 bases in between. The CDR3 is made up of 15 amino acids. Written as DNA, the CDR3 is TGTGCCAGCAGTTTGCTGGACTGGACGCAAGAGACCCAGTACTTC. Amino acid sequence: CASSLLDWTQETQYF.

V is TRBV5-1 and J is TRBJ1-6; 7 positions agree with TRBD1. Unmatched junction bases numbered 5, after V lost 0 bases and J lost 11 bases. This CDR3 has 14 residues. Germline assignment: CDR1 SGHRS and CDR2 YFSETQ. The CDR3 nucleotides read TGCGCCAGCAGCTTGGACAGGGGTTCGGCACCCCTCCACTTT. Its protein product is CASSLDRGSAPLHF. Full variable domain (missing parts from reference TRBV5-1 and TRBJ1-6): KAGVTQTPRYLIKTRGQQVTLSCSPISGHRSVSWYQQTPGQGLQFLFEYFSETQRNKGNFPGRFSGRQFSNSRSEMNVSTLELGDSALYLCASSLDRGSAPLHFGNGTRLTVT.

The chain combines TRBV11-1 with TRBJ2-2, with D possibly matching TRBD1 (6 bases). The germline gives CDR1 SGHAT, CDR2 FQDESV (reference sequence). Trimming pared 5 bases from V and 7 bases from J, leaving 23 bases between. The CDR3 extends over 17 amino acids. The CDR3 sequence: CASSVTRTVPRNGELFF. CDR3 coding DNA: TGTGCCAGCAGCGTTACAAGGACAGTCCCTAGGAACGGGGAGCTGTTTTTT.

The chain joins TRBV7-2 to TRBJ1-1; D is unclear. V lost 3 bases and J lost 3, with 17 bases in between. CDR3 size: 16 residues. CDR1 is SGHTA, CDR2 FQGNSA, per germline. CDR3 coding DNA: TGTGCCAGCAGCTTGGGTATCCGAAGGATGGACACTGAAGCTTTCTTT. It is translated as CASSLGIRRMDTEAFF.